What follows are 28 T cell receptor beta chains derived from one specimen sequenced in a study of blood T cell repertoires in COVID-19. Clones were read by immunoSEQ multiplex PCR, and TCRdb kept only the in-frame ones, dropping some. Of approximately 70,000 clones listed, roughly 90% were seen once; the top ten hold 4.5% to 6%. Sample: peripheral blood. The receptor source for this set is a woman in her fifties or sixties with active COVID-19.

The chain is built from TRBV27 and TRBJ1-2, with 10 bases matching TRBD1. Trimming removed 8 bases from V and 4 bases from J; junction bases left unmatched: 7. Looked up from germline, CDR1 is MNHEY and CDR2 is SMNVEV (reference sequence). CDR3 length: 14 residues. CDR3 coding DNA: TGTGCCAGCCTCAAGACAGGGGGCAGCTATGGCTACACCTTC. Its translation: CASLKTGGSYGYTF.

This rearrangement joins TRBV6-5 to TRBJ1-5, with TRBD1 as a possible D gene (5 bases). Per the germline V gene, CDR1 is MNHEY and CDR2 is SVGAGI. The CDR3 is 15 residues long. Trimming pared 6 bases from V and 8 bases from J, leaving 20 bases between. The chain's CDR3 is CASSPESGLSKPQHF. CDR3 nucleotide sequence: TGTGCCAGCAGCCCAGAGTCAGGGTTGTCGAAGCCCCAGCATTTT.

This chain uses TRBV24-1 with TRBJ2-1; D remains ambiguous. The germline V gene has CDR1 KGHDR and CDR2 SFDVKD. The CDR3 length is 12 residues. The V end was cut by 4 bases, the J end by 7 bases, with 7 bases between. Here the CDR3 DNA reads TGTGCCACCAGTGAACAAGTTAATGAGCAGTTCTTC. Translation: CATSEQVNEQFF.

The chain employs TRBV6-5 and TRBJ2-2; D uncertain. The CDR3 consists of 13 residues. Germline CDR1 MNHEY, CDR2 SVGAGI. The V gene lost 7 bases and the J gene lost 6 bases, with 12 bases spanning the gap. CDR3 DNA sequence: TGTGCCAGCACTCGTCCAGTTCCCGGGGAGCTGTTTTTT. Amino acid sequence: CASTRPVPGELFF.

This chain uses TRBV27 with TRBJ2-4; D might be TRBD1 (6 bases). The CDR3 loop spans 14 amino acids. The V end was cut by 10 bases, the J end by 0 bases, with 13 bases between. Germline CDR1 and CDR2: MNHEY and SMNVEV (reference sequence). In DNA, the CDR3 is TGTGCCATAGACAGGAACCTAGCCAAAAACATTCAGTACTTC. This encodes CAIDRNLAKNIQYF.

This clone has only one observation. The CDR3 DNA follows: TGTGCCAGCAGCGTAGGACTAGCGGGTAGCGAGACCCAGTACTTC. Its protein product is CASSVGLAGSETQYF. V gene TRBV9 combines with J gene TRBJ2-5, with 10 bases lining up with TRBD2. The trim removed 0 bases at V and 5 bases at J, leaving 4 bases unmatched. The CDR3 runs to 15 residues. Germline CDR1 and CDR2: SGDLS and YYNGEE.

The chain carries TRBV6-5 and TRBJ1-4, with D tentatively TRBD1 (6 bases). With 5 bases removed from V and 0 bases from J, the gap between germline ends came to 7 bases. Germline V gene lookup returns CDR1 MNHEY and CDR2 SVGAGI. The CDR3 is made up of 14 amino acids. The CDR3 DNA sequence: TGTGCCAGCAGTAAGGGGGCAACTAATGAAAAACTGTTTTTT. It translates to CASSKGATNEKLFF.

The chain carries TRBV7-2 and TRBJ2-7; 13 nucleotides line up with TRBD2. V lost 0 bases and J lost 7; bases outside the gene matches: 6. Germline V gene lookup returns CDR1 SGHTA and CDR2 FQGNSA. This CDR3 is built from 16 residues. The CDR3 region is CASSLAPPGLAGEQYF. CDR3 nucleotide sequence: TGTGCCAGCAGCTTAGCGCCACCGGGACTAGCGGGAGAGCAGTACTTC.

The chain recombines TRBV15 with TRBJ2-5; a weak D match, TRBD2 (6 bases). V shed 0 bases and J shed 0 bases, with 14 bases lying between them. The germline gives CDR1 LNHNV, CDR2 YYDKDF (reference sequence). The CDR3 extends over 17 amino acids. The CDR3, as DNA: TGTGCCACCAGCAGAGATTACGGGGGTAGGGACCAAGAGACCCAGTACTTC. Protein: CATSRDYGGRDQETQYF.

The chain couples TRBV30 to TRBJ2-7; 8 bases are shared with TRBD2. The V gene's germline CDR1 is GTSNPN and CDR2 SVGIG (reference sequence). This CDR3 has 15 residues. V shed 0 bases and J 4 bases; nucleotides not matched to a gene: 8. CDR3 DNA: TGTGCCTGGAGTGTAGGGCTAGCGGGTTCGTACGAGCAGTACTTC. Encoded protein: CAWSVGLAGSYEQYF.

The chain recombines TRBV15 with TRBJ1-1; D is undetermined. Germline V gene data show CDR1 as LNHNV and CDR2 as YYDKDF (reference sequence). CDR3 size: 13 residues. V was pared by 1 base and J by 11 bases, with 14 bases between. The CDR3 region is CATSRGVSARAFF. Here the CDR3 DNA reads TGTGCCACCAGCAGAGGGGTATCGGCCAGGGCTTTCTTT.

The J gene is TRBJ1-2, the V gene TRBV2, with D perhaps TRBD1 (6 bases). The V gene lost 6 bases and the J gene lost 7 bases, with 18 bases spanning the gap. CDR1 SNHLY and CDR2 FYNNEI come from the germline V gene. The CDR3 spans 14 residues. Written as DNA, the CDR3 is TGTGCCAGCAGCGGAGACAGGTCCGTGGGTGGCTACACCTTC. Translated, it gives CASSGDRSVGGYTF.

The chain is built from TRBV7-9 and TRBJ1-1; 7 bases match TRBD1. CDR1 and CDR2 (germline): SEHNR, FQNEAQ (reference sequence). This CDR3 contains 17 residues. The ends lost 7 bases at V and 0 bases at J; junction bases unmatched: 14. CDR3 sequence (DNA): TGTGCCAGCATGTCTCCCGGGACAGCCTACATGAACACTGAAGCTTTCTTT. Encoded protein: CASMSPGTAYMNTEAFF.

V usage is TRBV14 and J usage is TRBJ1-6; 9 nucleotides line up with TRBD1. V trimming: 1 base; J trimming: 4 bases; junction bases outside the gene matches: 5. This CDR3 has 17 amino acids. CDR1 is SGHDN and CDR2 is FVKESK in the germline V gene. The CDR3 DNA is TGTGCCAGCAGCCAAGGTCCCGGGACAGGGTATAATTCACCCCTCCACTTT. It specifies CASSQGPGTGYNSPLHF.

The V gene is TRBV7-9, the J gene TRBJ2-3, with 8 bases that match TRBD2. V lost 3 bases, J lost 3 bases, and 8 bases stayed unmatched. The CDR3 has 16 residues. Germline V gene sequence: CDR1 SEHNR, CDR2 FQNEAQ (reference sequence). The CDR3, as DNA: TGTGCCAGCAGCTTCCCAGCGGGAGTGGTGACAGATACGCAGTATTTT. Encoded protein: CASSFPAGVVTDTQYF.

With respect to this clone: A read error may account for a junction end that differs from germline. The V call is TRBV20-1, the J call TRBJ1-1; weak D call: TRBD1 (6 bases). The CDR3 extends over 12 amino acids. The V gene's germline CDR1 is DFQATT and CDR2 SNEGSKA (reference sequence). The CDR3 here is CSASGLGHLLVF. DNA of the CDR3: TGCAGTGCTAGTGGGTTGGGACACCTTTTGGTCTTT.

The V and J genes are TRBV7-9 and TRBJ2-1; D remains unclear. The CDR3 has 11 amino acids. CDR1 is SEHNR and CDR2 is FQNEAQ in the germline V gene (reference sequence). Trimming removed 1 base from V and 8 bases from J, with 3 bases in between. CDR3 nucleotides: TGTGCCAGCAGCTTAGGGCATGAGCAGTTCTTC. Protein: CASSLGHEQFF.

The rearrangement joins TRBV30 to TRBJ1-3; 12 bases agree with TRBD1. Germline CDR1 is GTSNPN and CDR2 is SVGIG (reference sequence). The CDR3 has 19 residues. Unmatched junction bases numbered 17, after V lost 2 bases and J lost 6 bases. In nucleotides, the CDR3 is TGTGCCTGGAGTCCCTCGGGGACAGGGGGCCCCGTAGAATCAAACACCATATATTTT. Translating gives CAWSPSGTGGPVESNTIYF.

The sample holds one count of this clone. The chain has TRBV6-5 and TRBJ2-2; no clear D gene. V lost 4 bases, J lost 4 bases, and 4 bases lay in between. CDR1 is MNHEY, CDR2 SVGAGI, per germline. The CDR3 consists of 12 residues. The DNA of the CDR3 is TGTGCCAGCAGTTTCCGCACCGGGGAGCTGTTTTTT. Translation gives CASSFRTGELFF.

This chain uses TRBV5-1 with TRBJ1-5; D may be TRBD1 (6 bases). The germline gives CDR1 SGHRS, CDR2 YFSETQ. V was trimmed by 4 bases and J by 6 bases, leaving 20 bases between them. The CDR3 has 16 amino acids. The CDR3 sequence is CASSLDSPAGSQPQHF. As DNA, the CDR3 is TGCGCCAGCAGCCTGGACAGTCCCGCCGGGAGTCAGCCCCAGCATTTT.

CDR3 loop: CASSFLNTEAFF. In DNA form, the CDR3 reads TGTGCCAGCAGCTTTCTTAACACTGAAGCTTTCTTT. The chain has TRBV5-5 and TRBJ1-1; D not certain. V lost 2 bases to trimming and J lost 2 bases, with 4 bases between them. This CDR3 region has 12 residues. Germline CDR1 is SGHKS and CDR2 is YYEKEE (reference sequence). Based on the CDR3 plus reference TRBV5-5 and TRBJ1-1, the full variable domain is DAGVTQSPTHLIKTRGQQVTLRCSPISGHKSVSWYQQVLGQGPQFIFQYYEKEERGRGNFPDRFSARQFPNYSSELNVNALLLGDSALYLCASSFLNTEAFFGQGTRLTVV.

This chain links TRBV10-2 with TRBJ2-6; maybe TRBD1 (5 bases). Germline V gene data show CDR1 as WSHSY and CDR2 as SAAADI. The CDR3 has 19 residues. Trimming took off 0 bases at V and 2 bases at J, with 17 bases between the two ends. The CDR3 spells CASSESIRKNRPGANVLTF. The CDR3 DNA follows: TGCGCCAGCAGTGAGTCGATTCGAAAAAACAGGCCTGGGGCCAACGTCCTGACTTTC.

The count of this clone is one. The V gene is TRBV5-1, the J gene TRBJ2-7, with a possible D match to TRBD1 (5 bases). V shed 4 bases and J shed 3 bases, with 11 bases lying between them. CDR1 is SGHRS and CDR2 is YFSETQ in the germline V gene. This CDR3 has 13 amino acids. CDR3 sequence reads: CASSQGQDYEQYF. The CDR3 DNA is TGCGCCAGCAGCCAAGGACAAGACTACGAGCAGTACTTC.

The V call is TRBV18, the J call TRBJ2-6; D gene ambiguous. The germline gives CDR1 KGHSH, CDR2 LQKENI. Between the trimmed V and J ends, which lost 2 bases and 1 base, there was a span of 12 bases. The CDR3 loop spans 17 amino acids. The CDR3 nucleotides are TGTGCCAGCTCACCAAGTTTAATGAGGTCTGGGGCCAACGTCCTGACTTTC. As protein: CASSPSLMRSGANVLTF.

This clone showed up just once. The chain recombines TRBV6-5 with TRBJ2-1; D unresolved. The CDR3 sequence is 14 residues long. Deletions cut 0 bases from V and 10 bases from J, with 13 bases between. The germline V gene encodes CDR1 MNHEY and CDR2 SVGAGI. The CDR3 bases are TGTGCCAGCAGTTACTCGCCAGGCCAACCGGAGCAGTTCTTC. As protein: CASSYSPGQPEQFF.

The chain is built from TRBV10-3 and TRBJ2-3; 8 bases are shared with TRBD2. V lost 10 bases, J lost 2 bases, and 11 bases stayed unmatched. The CDR3 is 15 residues long. Germline loops: CDR1 ENHRY, CDR2 SYGVKD. In DNA form, the CDR3 reads TGTGCCACAGGCGGGGCGGGAGGCTCCACAGATACGCAGTATTTT. This translates into CATGGAGGSTDTQYF.

The chain carries TRBV19 and TRBJ2-2, with TRBD2 matching over 8 bases. The CDR3 runs to 15 residues. Germline V gene lookup returns CDR1 LNHDA and CDR2 SQIVND (reference sequence). J lost 5 bases, V lost 5 bases, and 7 bases had no gene match. This chain's CDR3 is CASSVKAGVTGELFF. The CDR3 DNA reads TGTGCCAGTAGTGTCAAAGCGGGAGTTACCGGGGAGCTGTTTTTT.

A few counts support this clone. The gene calls are TRBV2 and TRBJ1-1; no definite D call. CDR1 and CDR2 (germline): SNHLY, FYNNEI. CDR3 size: 12 residues. Trimming pared 8 bases from V and 4 bases from J, leaving 11 bases between. The CDR3 loop is CASRRGATEAFF. In DNA, the CDR3 is TGTGCCAGCCGGCGGGGTGCCACTGAAGCTTTCTTT.